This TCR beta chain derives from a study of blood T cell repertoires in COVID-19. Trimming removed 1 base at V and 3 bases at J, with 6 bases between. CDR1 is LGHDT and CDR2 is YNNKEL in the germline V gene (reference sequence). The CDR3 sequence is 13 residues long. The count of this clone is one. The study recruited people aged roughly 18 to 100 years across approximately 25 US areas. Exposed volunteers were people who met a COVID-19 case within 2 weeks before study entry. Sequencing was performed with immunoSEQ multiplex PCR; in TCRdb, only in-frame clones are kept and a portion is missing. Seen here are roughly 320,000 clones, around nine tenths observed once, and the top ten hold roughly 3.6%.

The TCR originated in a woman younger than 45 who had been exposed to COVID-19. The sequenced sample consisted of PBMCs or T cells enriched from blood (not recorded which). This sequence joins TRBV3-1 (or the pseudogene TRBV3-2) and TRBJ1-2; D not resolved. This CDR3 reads CASSQASDYGYTF. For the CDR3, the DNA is TGTGCCAGCAGCCAAGCATCGGACTATGGCTACACCTTC.